These 18 T cell receptor beta chains originate from one sample sequenced in a study of human T cells and chemical hapten exposure (dated by TCRdb to the early 2020s). In light of the paper, this sample's time point label describes: patch test 1, 2 weeks after DPC sensitization. The treatment or condition label corresponds to: therapeutic diphenylcyclopropenone sensitization with weekly scalp DPC. Library generation was performed with RACE. Sequencing was carried out with a NextSeq 500. TCRdb itself trimmed the public reads at Q25 with fastp, ran MiXCR and retained productive beta chains. Entries are consolidated by CDR3 protein sequence, retaining the most common genes and DNA. This sample gives some 400,000 distinct CDR3 sequences in total; more than 4.5% of them show up just once. Clones ranked in the top ten supply roughly 2.4% of the sample. The sample here was whole blood, taken in connection with sensitization to the hapten diphenylcyclopropenone (DPC). Receptors originate from a woman in her forties or fifties with alopecia areata. Some clones in this sample may be carry-over from other donors' samples.

This clonotype was seen many times. CDR3 bases: TGTGCCAGCAGTACTCAGGGTTACTCTGGAAACACCATATATTTT. Translation: CASSTQGYSGNTIYF. J is TRBJ1-3 and V is TRBV12-3 or TRBV12-4; D is perhaps TRBD1 (5 bases). The CDR3 extends over 15 amino acids. Trimming left V 5 bases short and J 0 bases short, with 11 bases between.

This clonotype was found many times. The V gene is TRBV29-1, the J gene TRBJ2-2; no firm D call. The germline CDR1 and CDR2 sequences are SQVTM and ANQGSEA. V lost 3 bases to trimming and J lost 0 bases, with 8 bases between them. This CDR3 has 14 residues. The CDR3 DNA is TGCAGCGTTGAGTCCAGCGCGAACACCGGGGAGCTGTTTTTT. This codes for CSVESSANTGELFF.

Details on this clonotype: A junction boundary mismatches the germline segment, possibly from a read error. The V and J genes are TRBV3-1 and TRBJ1-1, with 7 bases fitting TRBD1. Per the germline V gene, CDR1 is LGHDT and CDR2 is YNNKEL (reference sequence). The CDR3 has 13 amino acids. The CDR3 nucleotides read TGTACCAGCAGCCCCAGGGGGTTCACTGAAGCTTTCTTT. This translates into CTSSPRGFTEAFF.

V usage is TRBV7-9 and J usage is TRBJ2-3, with D hard to call. Trimming shortened V by 4 bases and J by 1 base, and 15 bases separated the two germline ends. The CDR3 contains 16 residues. The germline V gene has CDR1 SEHNR and CDR2 FQNEAQ (reference sequence). The DNA for the CDR3 is TGTGCCAGCAGCTACCCCCTGGGCTTGGGCACAGATACGCAGTATTTT. Protein: CASSYPLGLGTDTQYF.

This clonotype occurred many times. This chain uses TRBV10-3 with TRBJ2-7; D tentatively fits TRBD1 or TRBD2 (6 bases each). The CDR3 has 12 amino acids. CDR1 ENHRY and CDR2 SYGVKD come from the germline V gene. V shed 11 bases and J shed 3 bases, with 14 bases lying between them. This CDR3 is CAGGGTGYEQYF. CDR3 coding DNA: TGTGCCGGAGGGGGAACCGGCTACGAGCAGTACTTC.

In its sample, this clonotype was seen many times. The chain carries TRBV7-2 and TRBJ2-1; possibly TRBD1 or TRBD2 for D (5 bases each). The CDR3 is made up of 14 amino acids. The V gene lost 4 bases and the J gene lost 3 bases, with 10 bases spanning the gap. The germline V gene encodes CDR1 SGHTA and CDR2 FQGNSA. CDR3 sequence reads: CASSSLRGYNEQFF. CDR3 DNA sequence: TGTGCCAGCAGCTCCCTGAGGGGCTACAATGAGCAGTTCTTC.

There are a few counts of this clonotype. The V gene is TRBV3-1, the J gene TRBJ2-7, with D possibly matching TRBD2 (5 bases). V dropped 2 bases and J dropped 9 bases, with 11 bases sitting between them. The CDR3 sequence is 12 residues long. Germline values: CDR1 LGHDT, CDR2 YNNKEL (reference sequence). CDR3 coding DNA: TGTGCCAGCAGCCAACCCAGAGAGGGGCAGTACTTC. It codes for CASSQPREGQYF.

This clonotype has a count of ten or more. This rearrangement joins TRBV7-9 to TRBJ1-1; D is uncertain. V was trimmed by 1 base and J by 7 bases, leaving 4 bases between them. The CDR3 length is 11 residues. Germline V gene lookup returns CDR1 SEHNR and CDR2 FQNEAQ (reference sequence). Here the CDR3 reads CASSLGDEAFF. The CDR3 region has the DNA TGTGCCAGCAGCTTAGGTGATGAAGCTTTCTTT.

This clonotype was observed at least ten times. CDR3 nucleotide sequence: TGTGCCAGCAGCTTAGAGGACAGGTACCTGGGGGGGCCCCAGCATTTT. Its translation is CASSLEDRYLGGPQHF. The rearrangement uses TRBV7-9 and TRBJ1-5, with 7 positions matching TRBD1. CDR3 length equals 16 residues. With 1 base clipped from V and 9 bases from J, the junction kept 12 bases outside the gene matches. From germline, CDR1 is SEHNR and CDR2 FQNEAQ (reference sequence).

CDR3 nucleotide sequence: TGCAGTGCTCTTCGAGAGGGGACAGGGGTAGACGAGCAGTACTTC. Its protein is CSALREGTGVDEQYF. The chain combines TRBV20-1 with TRBJ2-7; the match to TRBD1 covers 10 bases. The germline CDR1 and CDR2 sequences are DFQATT and SNEGSKA (reference sequence). The CDR3 runs 15 residues. With 5 bases clipped from V and 5 bases from J, the junction kept 12 bases outside the gene matches.

This clonotype was found many times. V gene TRBV29-1 combines with J gene TRBJ2-3; no firm D call. The CDR3 has 12 residues. Germline V gene sequence: CDR1 SQVTM, CDR2 ANQGSEA. V was pared by 4 bases and J by 1 base, with 6 bases between. The CDR3 loop is CSVVPGTDTQYF. The CDR3 bases are TGCAGCGTTGTTCCGGGCACAGATACGCAGTATTTT.

This clonotype appeared many times. This chain connects TRBV6-2 or TRBV6-3 to TRBJ2-1; 9 bases fit TRBD1. The CDR3 contains 14 residues. The trim removed 6 bases at V and 6 bases at J, leaving 6 bases unmatched. Germline CDR1 reads MNHEY; CDR2 reads SVGEGT. The chain's CDR3 is CASRNTGGPNEQFF. As DNA, the CDR3 is TGTGCCAGCAGGAACACAGGGGGCCCCAATGAGCAGTTCTTC.

This clonotype was seen a few times. The chain uses TRBV15 and TRBJ2-3; 8 bases map to TRBD2. Germline V gene lookup returns CDR1 LNHNV and CDR2 YYDKDF (reference sequence). After removal of 5 bases from V and 2 bases from J, the junction contained 9 bases not matched to a gene. This CDR3 is 16 amino acids long. The chain's CDR3 is CATSRLSGGLTDTQYF. CDR3 DNA sequence: TGTGCCACCAGCCGATTAAGCGGGGGACTCACAGATACGCAGTATTTT.

This clonotype was counted between two and nine times. This sequence joins TRBV20-1 and TRBJ1-1; D is possibly TRBD1 (5 bases). The CDR3 extends over 13 amino acids. Germline V gene lookup returns CDR1 DFQATT and CDR2 SNEGSKA (reference sequence). The CDR3 region has the DNA TGCAGCCCGGCCGGGGGGATGAACACTGAAGCTTTCTTT. This sequence encodes CSPAGGMNTEAFF.

V usage is TRBV2 and J usage is TRBJ1-1; D call uncertain. Germline-derived CDR1 and CDR2 are SNHLY and FYNNEI. There are 14 residues in the CDR3. Trimming stripped 10 bases from V and 8 bases from J, with 23 bases between. The CDR3 region has the DNA TGTGCCACCACGTCTCAGACGGTTCCTGGGGAAGCTTTCTTT. It codes for CATTSQTVPGEAFF.

The rearrangement links TRBV6-5 to TRBJ2-2; TRBD2 matches at 9 bases. Looked up from germline, CDR1 is MNHEY and CDR2 is SVGAGI. Trimming at V came to 0 bases and at J to 4 bases, leaving 9 bases not matched to a gene. The CDR3 is 18 amino acids. CDR3 in DNA: TGTGCCAGCAGTTACTCAGGGGGTAGCGGGAGCACCACCGGGGAGCTGTTTTTT. This sequence encodes CASSYSGGSGSTTGELFF.

This clonotype was picked up many times. This chain connects TRBV6-1 to TRBJ1-1; D gene ambiguous. The CDR3 runs 13 residues. CDR1 and CDR2 (germline): MNHNS, SASEGT. V gave up 1 base and J gave up 6 bases, with 9 bases separating them. DNA of the CDR3: TGTGCCAGCAGTGAAGACCTCTATGCTGAAGCTTTCTTT. It translates to CASSEDLYAEAFF.

This clonotype was seen repeatedly, ten times or more. The chain recombines TRBV4-1 with TRBJ2-7, with 9 bases fitting TRBD2. Germline assignment: CDR1 MGHRA and CDR2 YSYEKL. The V gene end was trimmed by 2 bases and the J gene end by 6 bases; junction bases not matched to a gene: 17. CDR3 size: 18 residues. Here the CDR3 reads CASSQNPSGTMGVTEQYF. CDR3 DNA: TGCGCCAGCAGCCAAAACCCTAGCGGGACCATGGGAGTTACCGAGCAGTACTTC.